The clone carrying this TCR beta chain was counted once. The protocol was immunoSEQ multiplex PCR, while the TCRdb copy is restricted to in-frame clones and leaves out a portion. The sample consists of around 100,000 clones, 75% to 95% of them appearing once. CDR3 size: 13 residues. The V and J ends lost 0 bases and 5 bases respectively, with 8 bases between them. Germline V CDR1 and CDR2: SGHTA, FQGNSA. These data come from a study of T cell changes during pregnancy in multiple sclerosis. The chain combines TRBV7-2 with TRBJ2-7; no reliable D call. The sequence was obtained from a female donor with multiple sclerosis, enrolled in a pregnancy study. The sequencing here drew on peripheral blood, taken in the second trimester of pregnancy. The CDR3 reads CASSLAPYDEQYF. As DNA, the CDR3 is TGTGCCAGCAGCTTAGCCCCTTATGACGAGCAGTACTTC.